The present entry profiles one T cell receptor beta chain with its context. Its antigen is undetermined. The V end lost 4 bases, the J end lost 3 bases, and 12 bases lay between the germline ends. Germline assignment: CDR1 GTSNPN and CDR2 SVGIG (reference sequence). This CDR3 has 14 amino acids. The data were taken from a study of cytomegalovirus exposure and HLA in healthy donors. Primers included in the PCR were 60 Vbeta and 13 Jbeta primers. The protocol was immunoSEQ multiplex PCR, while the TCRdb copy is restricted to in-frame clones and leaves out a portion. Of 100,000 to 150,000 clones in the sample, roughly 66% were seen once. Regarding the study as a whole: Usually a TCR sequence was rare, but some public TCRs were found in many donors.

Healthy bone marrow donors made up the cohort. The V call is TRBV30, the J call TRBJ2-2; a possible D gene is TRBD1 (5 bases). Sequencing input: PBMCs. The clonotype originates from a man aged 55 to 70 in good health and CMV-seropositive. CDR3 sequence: CAWKGWFDTGELFF. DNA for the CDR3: TGTGCCTGGAAGGGGTGGTTCGACACCGGGGAGCTGTTTTTT.